Listed here are 20 T cell receptor beta chains from one sample, sequenced in a study of T cell repertoires in cytomegalovirus infection. Each CDR3 protein gets one entry after TCRdb re-called the reads with MiXCR. The repertoire holds around 800,000 distinct CDR3 sequences, with roughly 33% as singletons. Their antigens are not known. Sample: cultured CD8+ T cells from PBMCs, taken from culture after CMV antigen stimulation. These receptors came from a human donor in good health (CMV status not recorded). Some clones in this sample may be carry-over from other donors' samples.

The genes are TRBV4-1 and TRBJ1-5, with D tentatively TRBD1 (6 bases). The CDR3 has 17 residues. The V end lost 1 base, the J end lost 1 base, and 14 bases lay between the germline ends. Looked up from germline, CDR1 is MGHRA and CDR2 is YSYEKL. CDR3: CASSQGGGGESNQPQHF. DNA for the CDR3: TGCGCCAGCAGCCAAGGAGGGGGGGGGGAGAGCAATCAGCCCCAGCATTTT.

The chain joins TRBV18 to TRBJ1-2; TRBD1 matches at 10 bases. This CDR3 has 17 residues. Germline V CDR1 and CDR2: KGHSH, LQKENI. The V segment lost 3 bases and the J segment 4 bases; nucleotides outside the gene matches: 11. In nucleotides, the CDR3 is TGTGCCAGCTCACCCTCGGGACAGGGGTCTAGTGGCTATGGCTACACCTTC. Amino acid sequence: CASSPSGQGSSGYGYTF.

This clonotype was seen ten or more times. The chain uses TRBV7-2 and TRBJ2-2, with 8 positions matching TRBD1. CDR1 and CDR2 from the germline V gene are SGHTA and FQGNSA. CDR3 size: 15 residues. J was trimmed by 6 bases and V by 2 bases; bases with no gene match: 5. The CDR3 sequence is CASSLPDRGAGELFF. The CDR3 nucleotides are TGTGCCAGCAGCTTACCCGACAGGGGCGCCGGGGAGCTGTTTTTT.

The genes are TRBV19 and TRBJ1-2; D is unclear. CDR1 and CDR2 (germline): LNHDA, SQIVND (reference sequence). CDR3 length: 11 residues. CDR3 sequence: CVGTDGVGYTF. Written as DNA, the CDR3 is TGTGTCGGAACGGACGGGGTCGGCTACACCTTC.

This clonotype was counted only a few times. The rearrangement uses TRBV20-1 and TRBJ1-2, with 8 bases lining up with TRBD1. The V gene's germline CDR1 is DFQATT and CDR2 SNEGSKA (reference sequence). The length of the CDR3 is 14 residues. After removal of 4 bases from V and 2 bases from J, the junction contained 6 bases not matched to a gene. The CDR3 loop is CSAIDRGANYGYTF. For the CDR3, the DNA is TGCAGTGCTATTGACAGGGGTGCCAACTATGGCTACACCTTC.

The table lists this clonotype with a few counts. The rearrangement uses TRBV11-1 and TRBJ2-1, with 12 bases identical to TRBD2. Germline CDR1 and CDR2: SGHAT and FQDESV (reference sequence). CDR3 length: 17 amino acids. V dropped 2 bases and J dropped 8; count of bases not matched to a gene: 10. CDR3 sequence: CASSLPKLAGGEDEQFF. The CDR3 nucleotides read TGTGCCAGCAGCTTACCCAAACTAGCGGGGGGCGAGGATGAGCAGTTCTTC.

The rearrangement uses TRBV12-3 or TRBV12-4 and TRBJ1-1, with 7 bases identical to TRBD1. Trimming removed 4 bases from V and 1 base from J; junction bases left unmatched: 9. This CDR3 contains 16 residues. In nucleotides, the CDR3 is TGTGCCAGCAGTTCAAGAAGGGGGCGCGGGAACACTGAAGCTTTCTTT. This codes for CASSSRRGRGNTEAFF.

In this sample, this clonotype turned up many times. V is TRBV12-3 or TRBV12-4 and J is TRBJ1-6; TRBD1 matches at 8 bases. The CDR3 has 14 residues. V trimming: 7 bases; J trimming: 13 bases; junction bases outside the gene matches: 12. The CDR3 sequence is CASNEGQAKSPLHF. CDR3 nucleotides: TGTGCCAGCAATGAGGGACAGGCAAAAAGTCCCCTCCACTTT.

The rearrangement links TRBV7-6 to TRBJ2-1, with TRBD2 matching 8 bases. This CDR3 is built from 16 residues. Germline assignment: CDR1 SGHVS and CDR2 FNYEAQ. The junction had 10 bases not matched to a gene; V was cut back by 5 bases and J by 4 bases. In DNA form, the CDR3 reads TGTGCCAGCAGCCCGTTTGCGGGGGGCCTGTACAATGAGCAGTTCTTC. Residues: CASSPFAGGLYNEQFF.

As to this clonotype: At one end, the junction sequence differs from germline, possibly due to a read error. V usage is TRBV7-2 and J usage is TRBJ1-1, with D unclear. There are 13 residues in the CDR3. Germline V lookup: CDR1 SGHTA, CDR2 FQGNSA. In DNA form, the CDR3 reads TGTGCCAACAGCTTAGCGAGGATCCATCAGGCTTTCTTT. Protein sequence: CANSLARIHQAFF.

In the case of this clonotype: One end of the junction is discordant with germline, which a read error may explain. V and J are TRBV27 and TRBJ2-1, with unresolved D. In germline, CDR1 is MNHEY, CDR2 SMNVEV (reference sequence). CDR3 size: 13 residues. The CDR3 loop is CASRLYGPNEQFF. CDR3 nucleotides: TGTGCCAGCAGGTTATACGGACCCAATGAGCAGTTCTTC.

The chain is built from TRBV5-1 and TRBJ1-6, with D possibly being TRBD1 (6 bases). This CDR3 region has 16 residues. Per germline, CDR1 SGHRS and CDR2 YFSETQ. The V end lost 3 bases, the J end lost 9 bases, and 19 bases lay between the germline ends. The CDR3 sequence: CASSSPEGGRISPLHF. The CDR3 coding sequence is TGCGCCAGCAGCTCCCCTGAGGGGGGGAGGATTTCACCCCTCCACTTT.

This clonotype was counted ten times or more. The chain couples TRBV7-2 to TRBJ2-7; 11 nucleotides line up with TRBD2. The J segment lost 6 bases and the V segment lost 2 bases, leaving 6 bases of the junction unmatched. Germline V gives CDR1 SGHTA, CDR2 FQGNSA. This CDR3 contains 15 residues. The DNA for the CDR3 is TGTGCCAGCAGCTTATTTGCTAGCGGGGGGCCCGAGCAGTACGTC. Protein sequence: CASSLFASGGPEQYV.

The rearrangement links TRBV4-1 to TRBJ2-7; the D gene could be TRBD1 or TRBD2 (6 bases each). CDR1 is MGHRA and CDR2 is YSYEKL in the germline V gene. This CDR3 is built from 17 residues. The ends were cut back, 0 bases at V and 2 bases at J, with 17 bases in the middle. CDR3 in amino acids: CASSQEIRGPLTYEQYF. The DNA for the CDR3 is TGCGCCAGCAGCCAAGAAATTCGGGGGCCCCTAACCTACGAGCAGTACTTC.

There are a few counts of this clonotype. V is TRBV19 and J is TRBJ2-1; D is uncertain. Trimming shortened V by 2 bases and J by 5 bases, and 10 bases separated the two germline ends. This CDR3 region has 14 residues. CDR1 and CDR2 from the germline V gene are LNHDA and SQIVND (reference sequence). The CDR3 bases are TGTGCCAGTAGTATATACCTGGGAAACAATGAGCAGTTCTTC. As protein: CASSIYLGNNEQFF.

This sequence joins TRBV28 and TRBJ2-1, with 7 positions matching TRBD2. V dropped 5 bases and J dropped 3; count of bases not matched to a gene: 10. The germline gives CDR1 MDHEN, CDR2 SYDVKM. This CDR3 has 16 amino acids. The CDR3: CASSPLAEKVYNEQFF. For the CDR3, the DNA is TGTGCCAGCAGTCCCCTAGCGGAGAAAGTCTACAATGAGCAGTTCTTC.

This clonotype was seen just once. V is TRBV6-6 and J is TRBJ2-7; D perhaps matches TRBD2 (6 bases). Germline-derived CDR1 and CDR2 are MNHNY and SVGAGI (reference sequence). The CDR3 loop spans 13 amino acids. V lost 9 bases, J lost 3 bases, and 15 bases lay in between. CDR3 sequence (DNA): TGTGCCAGTGTGGAGGGGCTCGACTACGAGCAGTACTTC. Residues: CASVEGLDYEQYF.

Many counts were recorded for this clonotype. The V and J genes are TRBV7-3 and TRBJ2-2; D is unresolved. This CDR3 comprises 15 residues. Germline CDR1 SGHTA, CDR2 FQGTGA. The V end was cut by 3 bases, the J end by 3 bases, with 11 bases between. The CDR3 DNA sequence: TGTGCCAGCAGCTTGATATTGGGATACACCGGGGAGCTGTTTTTT. It is translated as CASSLILGYTGELFF.

This clonotype was picked up a small number of times. The J gene is TRBJ2-1, the V gene TRBV4-1; 11 bases are shared with TRBD2. The germline V gene has CDR1 MGHRA and CDR2 YSYEKL. The length of the CDR3 is 18 residues. Trimming at V came to 8 bases and at J to 4 bases, leaving 16 bases not matched to a gene. The CDR3 DNA is TGCGCCAGCTCCGGGACCCTTCCTAGCGGGGGGTCTTACAATGAGCAGTTCTTC. Residues: CASSGTLPSGGSYNEQFF.

The chain uses TRBV19 and TRBJ1-1; no reliable D call. V was shortened by 8 bases and J by 1 base, with 11 bases between the two germline ends. This CDR3 has 13 amino acids. Per germline, CDR1 LNHDA and CDR2 SQIVND (reference sequence). The CDR3 loop is CASSDGKNTEAFF. CDR3 bases: TGTGCCAGTTCTGATGGGAAGAACACTGAAGCTTTCTTT. The complete variable domain, with remaining parts taken from reference TRBV19 and TRBJ1-1, reads DGGITQSPKYLFRKEGQNVTLSCEQNLNHDAMYWYRQDPGQGLRLIYYSQIVNDFQKGDIAEGYSVSREKKESFPLTVTSAQKNPTAFYLCASSDGKNTEAFFGQGTRLTVV.